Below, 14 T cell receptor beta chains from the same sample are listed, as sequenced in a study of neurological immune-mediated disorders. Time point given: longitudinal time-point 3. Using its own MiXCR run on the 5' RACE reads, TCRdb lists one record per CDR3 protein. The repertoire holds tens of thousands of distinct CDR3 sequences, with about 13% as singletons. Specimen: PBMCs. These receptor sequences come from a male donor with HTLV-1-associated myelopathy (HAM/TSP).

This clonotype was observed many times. The CDR3 bases are TGTGCCACAGAAAGGGATAGCAATCAGCCCCAGCATTTT. It is translated as CATERDSNQPQHF. The chain employs TRBV15 and TRBJ1-5; no firm D call. The CDR3 loop spans 13 amino acids. Trimming took off 9 bases at V and 0 bases at J, with 9 bases between the two ends. The germline gives CDR1 LNHNV, CDR2 YYDKDF (reference sequence).

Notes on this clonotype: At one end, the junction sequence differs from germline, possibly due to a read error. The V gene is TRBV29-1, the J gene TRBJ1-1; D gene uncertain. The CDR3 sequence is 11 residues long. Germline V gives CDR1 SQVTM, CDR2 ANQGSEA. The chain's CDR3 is CSVRVVTGAFF. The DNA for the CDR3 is TGCAGCGTTAGAGTAGTCACTGGAGCTTTCTTT.

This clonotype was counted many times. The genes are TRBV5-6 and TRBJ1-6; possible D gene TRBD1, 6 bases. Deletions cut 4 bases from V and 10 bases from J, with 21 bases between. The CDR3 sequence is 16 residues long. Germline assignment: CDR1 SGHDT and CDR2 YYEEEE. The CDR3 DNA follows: TGTGCCAGCAGCCCGCCGGGATCCCGAGGGGGATCACCCCTCCACTTT. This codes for CASSPPGSRGGSPLHF.

CDR3 sequence (DNA): TGCGCCAGCAGCTTTTATTTAGGCGGAGGGAACACCGGGGAGCTGTTTTTT. As protein: CASSFYLGGGNTGELFF. The gene calls are TRBV5-1 and TRBJ2-2; tentative D call: TRBD2 (5 bases). Germline CDR1 SGHRS, CDR2 YFSETQ. V was cut by 2 bases and J by 1 base, with 15 bases left in between. This CDR3 contains 17 residues. Based on the CDR3 plus reference TRBV5-1 and TRBJ2-2, the full variable domain is KAGVTQTPRYLIKTRGQQVTLSCSPISGHRSVSWYQQTPGQGLQFLFEYFSETQRNKGNFPGRFSGRQFSNSRSEMNVSTLELGDSALYLCASSFYLGGGNTGELFFGEGSRLTVL.

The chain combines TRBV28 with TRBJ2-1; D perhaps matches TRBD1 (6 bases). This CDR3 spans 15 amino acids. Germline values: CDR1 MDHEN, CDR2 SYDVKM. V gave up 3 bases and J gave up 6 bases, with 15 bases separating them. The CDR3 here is CASSFWGQDSNEQFF. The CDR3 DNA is TGTGCCAGCAGTTTTTGGGGGCAAGACTCCAATGAGCAGTTCTTC.

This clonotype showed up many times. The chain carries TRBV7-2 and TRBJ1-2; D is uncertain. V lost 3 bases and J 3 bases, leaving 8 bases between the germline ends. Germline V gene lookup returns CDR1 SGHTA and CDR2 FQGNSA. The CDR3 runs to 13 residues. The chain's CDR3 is CASSLGRDYGYTF. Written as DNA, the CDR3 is TGTGCCAGCAGCTTGGGGAGGGACTATGGCTACACCTTC.

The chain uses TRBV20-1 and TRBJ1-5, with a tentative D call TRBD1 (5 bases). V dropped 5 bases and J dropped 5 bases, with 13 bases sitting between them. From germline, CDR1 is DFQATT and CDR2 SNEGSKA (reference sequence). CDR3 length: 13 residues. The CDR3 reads CSAAGDSDQPQHF. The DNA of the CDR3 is TGCAGTGCTGCGGGGGACTCGGATCAGCCCCAGCATTTT.

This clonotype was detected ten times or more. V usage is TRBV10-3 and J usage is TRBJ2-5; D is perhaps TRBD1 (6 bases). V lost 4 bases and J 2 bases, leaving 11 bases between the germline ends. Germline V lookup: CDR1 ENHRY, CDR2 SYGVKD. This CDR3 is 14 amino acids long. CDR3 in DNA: TGTGCCATCAGTGGTGGACAGATACAAGAGACCCAGTACTTC. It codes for CAISGGQIQETQYF.

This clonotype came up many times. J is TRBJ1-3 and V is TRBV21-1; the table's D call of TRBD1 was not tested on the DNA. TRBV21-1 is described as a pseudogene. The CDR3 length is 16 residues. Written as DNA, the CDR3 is TGTGCCAGCAGCAAAGCGGACCGGGGTGGGGGAAACACCATATATTTT. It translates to CASSKADRGGGNTIYF.

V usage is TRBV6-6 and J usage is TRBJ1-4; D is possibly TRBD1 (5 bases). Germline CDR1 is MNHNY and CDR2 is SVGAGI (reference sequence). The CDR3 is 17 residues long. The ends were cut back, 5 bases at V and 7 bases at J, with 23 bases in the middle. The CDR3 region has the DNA TGTGCCAGCAGTGCTCAACTTCCGGGATCGAGGGGTGAAAAACTGTTTTTT. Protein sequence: CASSAQLPGSRGEKLFF.

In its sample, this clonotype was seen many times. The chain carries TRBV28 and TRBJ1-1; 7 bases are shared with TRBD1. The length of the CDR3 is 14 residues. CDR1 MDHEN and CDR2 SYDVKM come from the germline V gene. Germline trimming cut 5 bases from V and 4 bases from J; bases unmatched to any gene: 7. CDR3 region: CASSSGQAGTEAFF. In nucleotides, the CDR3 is TGTGCCAGCAGTAGCGGACAGGCGGGCACTGAAGCTTTCTTT.

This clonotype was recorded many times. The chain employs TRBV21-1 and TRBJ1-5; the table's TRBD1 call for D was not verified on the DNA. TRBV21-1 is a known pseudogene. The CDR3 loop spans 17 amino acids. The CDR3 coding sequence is TGTGCCAGCAAGCAAACGGTACCCAGATCGTGGGGGCAGCCCCAGCATTTT. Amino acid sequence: CASKQTVPRSWGQPQHF.

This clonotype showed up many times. Written as DNA, the CDR3 is TGTGCCAGCAGCCGGGGCGCCCGCTATGGCTACACCTTC. It is translated as CASSRGARYGYTF. V gene TRBV7-2 combines with J gene TRBJ1-2; perhaps TRBD1 as D (5 bases). Deletions cut 5 bases from V and 4 bases from J, with 11 bases between. CDR3 length: 13 amino acids. CDR1 SGHTA and CDR2 FQGNSA come from the germline V gene.

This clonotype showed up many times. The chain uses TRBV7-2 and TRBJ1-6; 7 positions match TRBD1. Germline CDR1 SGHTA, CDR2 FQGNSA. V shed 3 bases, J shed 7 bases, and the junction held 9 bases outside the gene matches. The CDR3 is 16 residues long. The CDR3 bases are TGTGCCAGCAGCTTCGGGGGGCAGGGGGGAAATTCACCCCTCCACTTT. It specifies CASSFGGQGGNSPLHF.